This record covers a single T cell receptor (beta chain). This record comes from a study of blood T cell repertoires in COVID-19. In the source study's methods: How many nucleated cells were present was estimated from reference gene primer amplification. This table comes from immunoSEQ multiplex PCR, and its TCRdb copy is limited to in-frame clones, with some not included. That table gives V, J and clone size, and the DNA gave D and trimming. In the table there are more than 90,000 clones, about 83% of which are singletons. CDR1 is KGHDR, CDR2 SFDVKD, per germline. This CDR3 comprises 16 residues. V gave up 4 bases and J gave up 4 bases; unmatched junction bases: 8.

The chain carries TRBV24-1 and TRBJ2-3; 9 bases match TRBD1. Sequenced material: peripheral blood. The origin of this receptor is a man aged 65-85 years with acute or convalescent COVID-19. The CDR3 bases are TGTGCCACCAGTGACGCGGGACAGGGAGTCCCAGATACGCAGTATTTT. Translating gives CATSDAGQGVPDTQYF.